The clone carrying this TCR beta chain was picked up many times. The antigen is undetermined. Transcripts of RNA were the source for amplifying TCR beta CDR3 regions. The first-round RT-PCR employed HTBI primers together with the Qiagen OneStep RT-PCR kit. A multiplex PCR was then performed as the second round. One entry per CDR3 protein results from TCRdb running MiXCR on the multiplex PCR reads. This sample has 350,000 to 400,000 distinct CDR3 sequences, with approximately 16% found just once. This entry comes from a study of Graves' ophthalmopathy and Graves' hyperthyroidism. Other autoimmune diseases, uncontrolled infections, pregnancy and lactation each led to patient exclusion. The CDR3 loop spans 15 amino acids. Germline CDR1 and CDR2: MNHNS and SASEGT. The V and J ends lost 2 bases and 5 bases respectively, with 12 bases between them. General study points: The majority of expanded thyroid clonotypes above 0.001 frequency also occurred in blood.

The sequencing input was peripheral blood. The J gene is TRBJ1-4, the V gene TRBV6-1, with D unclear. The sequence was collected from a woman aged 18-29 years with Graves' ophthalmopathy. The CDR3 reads CASSEQLIPNEKLFF. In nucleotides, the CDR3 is TGTGCCAGCAGTGAACAGCTAATACCGAATGAAAAACTGTTTTTT.